This T cell receptor beta chain was recovered during a study of shared clonotypes between healthy human individuals. Findings and caveats of the study: Represented genetic and exposure-history diversity was restricted by having few donors.

This CDR3 contains 15 residues. CDR1 is KGHSH and CDR2 is LQKENI in the germline V gene. Unmatched junction bases numbered 1, after V lost 3 bases and J lost 0 bases. Worth noting for this clone: Its specificity is unknown.

TCRdb keeps only in-frame clones here, not all; method: immunoSEQ multiplex PCR. This table holds about 2.3 million clones, about 92% found once. Sequencing was carried out using naive CD4+ T cells from PBMCs. Documented subset: CD45RA+ positively selected. The chain employs TRBV18 and TRBJ1-3; 8 nucleotides agree with TRBD1. This sequence originates from a man younger than 35 in good health. Some clones in this sample may be carry-over from other donors' samples. The CDR3 DNA follows: TGTGCCAGCTCACCGGGACAGGTCTCTGGAAACACCATATATTTT. It is translated as CASSPGQVSGNTIYF. Combining the CDR3 with reference TRBV18 and TRBJ1-3 gives the whole variable domain NAGVMQNPRHLVRRRGQEARLRCSPMKGHSHVYWYRQLPEEGLKFMVYLQKENIIDESGMPKERFSAEFPKEGPSILRIQQVVRGDSAAYFCASSPGQVSGNTIYFGEGSWLTVV.